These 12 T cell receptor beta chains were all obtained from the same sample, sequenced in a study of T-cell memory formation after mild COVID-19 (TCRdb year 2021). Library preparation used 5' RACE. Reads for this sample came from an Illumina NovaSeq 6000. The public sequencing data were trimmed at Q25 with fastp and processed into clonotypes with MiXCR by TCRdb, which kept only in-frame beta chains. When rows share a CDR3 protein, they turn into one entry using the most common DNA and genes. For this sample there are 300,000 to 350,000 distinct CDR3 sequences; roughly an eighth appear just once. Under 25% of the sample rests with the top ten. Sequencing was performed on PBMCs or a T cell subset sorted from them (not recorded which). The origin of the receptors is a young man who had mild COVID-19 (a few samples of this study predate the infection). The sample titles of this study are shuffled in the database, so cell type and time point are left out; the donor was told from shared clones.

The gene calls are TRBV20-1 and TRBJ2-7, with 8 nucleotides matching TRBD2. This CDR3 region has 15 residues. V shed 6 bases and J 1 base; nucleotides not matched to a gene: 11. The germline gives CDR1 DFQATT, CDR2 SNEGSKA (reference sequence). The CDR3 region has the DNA TGCAGTGCCAACGGACGAGCGGGGGTTTCCTACGAGCAGTACGTC. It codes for CSANGRAGVSYEQYV.

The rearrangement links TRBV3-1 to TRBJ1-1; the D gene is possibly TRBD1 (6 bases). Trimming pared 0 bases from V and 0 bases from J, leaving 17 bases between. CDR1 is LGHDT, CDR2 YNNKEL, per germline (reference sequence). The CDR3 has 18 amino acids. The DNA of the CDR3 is TGTGCCAGCAGCCAAGACTACAGGGATTCGGGGGTGAACACTGAAGCTTTCTTT. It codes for CASSQDYRDSGVNTEAFF.

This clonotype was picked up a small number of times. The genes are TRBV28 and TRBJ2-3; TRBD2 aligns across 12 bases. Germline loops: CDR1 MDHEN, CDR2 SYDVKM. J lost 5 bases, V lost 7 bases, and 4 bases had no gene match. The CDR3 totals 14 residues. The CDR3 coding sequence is TGTGCCAGCACGCTAGCGGGGGGGCAAGATACGCAGTATTTT. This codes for CASTLAGGQDTQYF. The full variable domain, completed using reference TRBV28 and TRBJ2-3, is DVKVTQSSRYLVKRTGEKVFLECVQDMDHENMFWYRQDPGLGLRLIYFSYDVKMKEKGDIPEGYSVSREKKERFSLILESASTNQTSMYLCASTLAGGQDTQYFGPGTRLTVL.

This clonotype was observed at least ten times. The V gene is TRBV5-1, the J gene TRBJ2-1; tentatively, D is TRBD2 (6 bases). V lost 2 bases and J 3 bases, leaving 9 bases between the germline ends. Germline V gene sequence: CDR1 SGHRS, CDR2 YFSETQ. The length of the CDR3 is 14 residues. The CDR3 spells CASSFQEGYNEQFF. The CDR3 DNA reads TGCGCCAGCAGCTTTCAGGAGGGCTACAATGAGCAGTTCTTC.

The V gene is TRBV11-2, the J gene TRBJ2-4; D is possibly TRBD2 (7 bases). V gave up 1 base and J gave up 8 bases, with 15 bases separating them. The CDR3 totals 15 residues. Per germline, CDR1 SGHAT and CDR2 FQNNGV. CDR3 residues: CASSLAGGRRDIQYF. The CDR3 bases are TGTGCCAGCAGCTTAGCCGGGGGGCGCCGGGACATTCAGTACTTC.

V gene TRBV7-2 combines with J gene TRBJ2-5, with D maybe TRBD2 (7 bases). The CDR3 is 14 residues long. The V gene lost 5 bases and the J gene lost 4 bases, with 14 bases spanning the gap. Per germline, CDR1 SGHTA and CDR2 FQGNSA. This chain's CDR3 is CASSVGGERETQYF. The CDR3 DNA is TGTGCCAGCAGCGTAGGGGGGGAGCGAGAGACCCAGTACTTC. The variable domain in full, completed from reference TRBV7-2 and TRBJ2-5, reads GAGVSQSPSNKVTEKGKDVELRCDPISGHTALYWYRQSLGQGLEFLIYFQGNSAPDKSGLPSDRFSAERTGGSVSTLTIQRTQQEDSAVYLCASSVGGERETQYFGPGTRLLVL.

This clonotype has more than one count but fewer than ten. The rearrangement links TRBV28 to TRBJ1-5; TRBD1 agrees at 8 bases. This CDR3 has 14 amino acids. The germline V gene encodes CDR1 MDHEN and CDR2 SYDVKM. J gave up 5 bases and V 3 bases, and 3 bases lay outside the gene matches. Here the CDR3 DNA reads TGTGCCAGCAGTTTGGCAGGGGGCGATCAGCCCCAGCATTTT. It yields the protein CASSLAGGDQPQHF. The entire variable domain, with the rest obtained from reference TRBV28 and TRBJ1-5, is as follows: DVKVTQSSRYLVKRTGEKVFLECVQDMDHENMFWYRQDPGLGLRLIYFSYDVKMKEKGDIPEGYSVSREKKERFSLILESASTNQTSMYLCASSLAGGDQPQHFGDGTRLSIL.

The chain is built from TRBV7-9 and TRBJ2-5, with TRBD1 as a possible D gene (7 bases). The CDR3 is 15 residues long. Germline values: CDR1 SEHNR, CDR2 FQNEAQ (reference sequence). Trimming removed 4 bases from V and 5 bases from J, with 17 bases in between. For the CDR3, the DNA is TGTGCCAGCAGCTACAGACAGGGAGGAAAGGAGACCCAGTACTTC. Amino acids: CASSYRQGGKETQYF.

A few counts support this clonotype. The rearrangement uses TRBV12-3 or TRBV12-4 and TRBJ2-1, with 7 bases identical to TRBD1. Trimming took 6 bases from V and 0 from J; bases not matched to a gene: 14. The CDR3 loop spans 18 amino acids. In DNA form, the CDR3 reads TGTGCCAGCAGGTCGAAGGGCCGGGACAGAAGCTCCTACAATGAGCAGTTCTTC. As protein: CASRSKGRDRSSYNEQFF.

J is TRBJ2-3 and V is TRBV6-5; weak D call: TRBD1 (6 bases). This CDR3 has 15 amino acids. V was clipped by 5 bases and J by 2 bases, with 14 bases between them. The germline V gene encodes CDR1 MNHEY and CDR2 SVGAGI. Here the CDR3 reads CASSQTGPFTDTQYF. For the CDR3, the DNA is TGTGCCAGCAGTCAGACAGGCCCTTTCACAGATACGCAGTATTTT.

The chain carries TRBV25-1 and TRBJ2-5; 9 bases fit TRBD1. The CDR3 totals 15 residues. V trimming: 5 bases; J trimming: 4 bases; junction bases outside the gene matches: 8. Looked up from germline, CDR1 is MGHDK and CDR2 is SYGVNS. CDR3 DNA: TGTGCCAGCAGTAGAGACAGGGGGTCGGGAGAGACCCAGTACTTC. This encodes CASSRDRGSGETQYF.

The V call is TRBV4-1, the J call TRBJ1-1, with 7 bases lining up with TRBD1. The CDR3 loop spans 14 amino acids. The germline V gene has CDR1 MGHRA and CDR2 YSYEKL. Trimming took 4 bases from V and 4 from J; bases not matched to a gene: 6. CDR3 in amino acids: CASSPLPGGTEAFF. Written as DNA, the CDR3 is TGCGCCAGCAGCCCGTTACCAGGGGGCACTGAAGCTTTCTTT.